The 25 T cell receptor beta chains reported below all come from one sample, sequenced in a study of cytomegalovirus exposure and HLA in healthy donors. PCR amplification relied on 60 Vbeta primers (plus 13 Jbeta primers). Assay used: immunoSEQ multiplex PCR; TCRdb lists only in-frame clones, some missing. The table has 70,000 to 95,000 clones, 70% to 85% seen once. Sequencing input: PBMCs. Every receptor here comes from a human donor in good health.

CDR3 nucleotide sequence: TGTGCCAGCAGCGCTTTAGCGGGGGGGCCAGCTAATGAGCAGTTCTTC. It codes for CASSALAGGPANEQFF. The chain is built from TRBV9 and TRBJ2-1; TRBD2 matches 11 bases. The V and J ends lost 3 bases and 7 bases, in that order; junction bases with no gene match: 9. Germline V gives CDR1 SGDLS, CDR2 YYNGEE. This CDR3 region has 16 residues.

The chain couples TRBV6-4 to TRBJ1-1, with TRBD1 matching over 9 bases. Germline V CDR1 and CDR2: MRHNA, SNTAGT. The V segment lost 5 bases and the J segment 2 bases; nucleotides outside the gene matches: 9. The CDR3 is made up of 16 amino acids. CDR3 sequence: CASSRTGETFNTEAFF. The CDR3 DNA reads as TGTGCCAGCAGTCGGACAGGGGAGACCTTCAACACTGAAGCTTTCTTT.

This sequence joins TRBV7-9 and TRBJ2-7; D ambiguous. V lost 3 bases and J lost 0, with 6 bases in between. CDR3 length: 13 residues. The germline gives CDR1 SEHNR, CDR2 FQNEAQ (reference sequence). The CDR3 loop is CASSFPSSYEQYF. The CDR3 region has the DNA TGTGCCAGCAGCTTCCCGAGCTCCTACGAGCAGTACTTC.

This clone has only one observation. The chain carries TRBV30 and TRBJ2-5; the match to TRBD1 covers 9 bases. With 5 bases clipped from V and 5 bases from J, the junction kept 9 bases outside the gene matches. This CDR3 has 14 amino acids. The germline V gene encodes CDR1 GTSNPN and CDR2 SVGIG (reference sequence). The CDR3 loop is CAWDRGSISETQYF. The CDR3 nucleotides are TGTGCCTGGGACAGGGGGAGTATTTCGGAGACCCAGTACTTC.

This sequence joins TRBV19 and TRBJ2-7; D possibly corresponds to TRBD2 (5 bases). The CDR3 has 12 residues. V lost 5 bases and J 5 bases, leaving 10 bases between the germline ends. Per the germline V gene, CDR1 is LNHDA and CDR2 is SQIVND (reference sequence). The CDR3 here is CASSDGGNEQYF. Here the CDR3 DNA reads TGTGCCAGTAGTGACGGAGGTAACGAGCAGTACTTC.

The chain recombines TRBV4-3 with TRBJ1-2, with D hard to call. The CDR3 sequence is 15 residues long. Trimming stripped 1 base from V and 7 bases from J, with 16 bases between. Germline assignment: CDR1 LGHNA and CDR2 YSLEER. CDR3 bases: TGCGCCAGCAGCCAAGGAGAGCTACTCCACGGTGGCTACACCTTC. The encoded protein is CASSQGELLHGGYTF.

V usage is TRBV6-5 and J usage is TRBJ2-5; 8 bases fit TRBD2. From germline, CDR1 is MNHEY and CDR2 SVGAGI. This CDR3 region has 13 residues. The trim removed 5 bases at V and 4 bases at J, leaving 3 bases unmatched. CDR3 residues: CASSRREGETQYF. In nucleotides, the CDR3 is TGTGCCAGCAGTCGACGGGAGGGAGAGACCCAGTACTTC.

This clone was seen a handful of times. The J gene is TRBJ2-1, the V gene TRBV19, with 14 nucleotides matching TRBD2. In germline, CDR1 is LNHDA, CDR2 SQIVND (reference sequence). CDR3 length: 14 residues. Trimming removed 9 bases from V and 9 bases from J; junction bases left unmatched: 7. CDR3 protein: CASRLAGGWGEQFF. The CDR3 DNA reads as TGTGCCAGCCGACTAGCGGGGGGGTGGGGTGAGCAGTTCTTC.

This clone was counted a few times. The chain couples TRBV5-4 to TRBJ2-3; 11 nucleotides agree with TRBD1. In germline, CDR1 is SGHNT, CDR2 YYREEE (reference sequence). V gave up 3 bases and J gave up 6 bases; unmatched junction bases: 6. The CDR3 totals 15 residues. CDR3 nucleotides: TGTGCCAGCAGCTGGGGACAGGGGGAGGGCGATACGCAGTATTTT. Protein sequence: CASSWGQGEGDTQYF.

The genes are TRBV6-1 and TRBJ2-7; perhaps TRBD1 as D (6 bases). Germline assignment: CDR1 MNHNS and CDR2 SASEGT. The CDR3 totals 15 residues. With 2 bases removed from V and 2 bases from J, the gap between germline ends came to 13 bases. The CDR3 loop is CASSELAGAPYEQYF. CDR3 sequence (DNA): TGTGCCAGCAGTGAACTTGCAGGGGCCCCCTACGAGCAGTACTTC.

This clone came up once. The chain has TRBV19 and TRBJ1-5; D unresolved. The CDR3 has 16 residues. In germline, CDR1 is LNHDA, CDR2 SQIVND (reference sequence). Deletions cut 5 bases from V and 5 bases from J, with 19 bases between. CDR3 nucleotides: TGTGCCAGTAGTGATCAAGGAGGGCGAAGGGATCAGCCCCAGCATTTT. It encodes CASSDQGGRRDQPQHF. Together with reference TRBV19 and TRBJ1-5, the CDR3 gives the full variable domain: DGGITQSPKYLFRKEGQNVTLSCEQNLNHDAMYWYRQDPGQGLRLIYYSQIVNDFQKGDIAEGYSVSREKKESFPLTVTSAQKNPTAFYLCASSDQGGRRDQPQHFGDGTRLSIL.

The chain combines TRBV16 with TRBJ2-1; weak D call: TRBD2 (6 bases). This CDR3 has 14 residues. Germline V gene lookup returns CDR1 KGHSY and CDR2 FQNENV. Deletions cut 0 bases from V and 7 bases from J, with 10 bases between. CDR3 protein: CASSQSRSGNEQFF. DNA of the CDR3: TGTGCCAGCAGCCAATCCAGGAGCGGGAATGAGCAGTTCTTC.

The chain is built from TRBV4-1 and TRBJ2-7; 7 positions agree with TRBD1. From germline, CDR1 is MGHRA and CDR2 YSYEKL. The CDR3 contains 15 residues. With V trimmed by 4 bases and J by 0 bases, 6 bases remained unmatched. The CDR3 sequence is CASSLMGQTSYEQYF. CDR3 coding DNA: TGCGCCAGCAGCCTCATGGGACAGACCTCCTACGAGCAGTACTTC.

The chain has TRBV4-1 and TRBJ1-5, with D uncertain. CDR1 MGHRA and CDR2 YSYEKL come from the germline V gene. This CDR3 is 15 amino acids long. Deletions cut 1 base from V and 4 bases from J, with 11 bases between. CDR3 amino acids: CASSQGGVGNQPQHF. DNA of the CDR3: TGCGCCAGCAGCCAAGGAGGTGTGGGTAATCAGCCCCAGCATTTT.

The chain is built from TRBV13 and TRBJ1-1, with D perhaps matching TRBD1 (5 bases). With 5 bases removed from V and 6 bases from J, the gap between germline ends came to 22 bases. The CDR3 has 16 residues. The V gene's germline CDR1 is PRHDT and CDR2 FYEKMQ (reference sequence). CDR3 coding DNA: TGTGCCAGCAGCCCAGTCCCCCGCAGGGAATGGGCTGAAGCTTTCTTT. Protein sequence: CASSPVPRREWAEAFF.

CDR3 sequence reads: CASSPGTSGGAQAKNIQYF. DNA of the CDR3: TGTGCCAGCAGCCCCGGGACTAGCGGGGGGGCCCAAGCCAAAAACATTCAGTACTTC. The V and J genes are TRBV5-4 and TRBJ2-4; 16 bases are a match to TRBD2. The length of the CDR3 is 19 residues. The V segment lost 4 bases and the J segment 0 bases; nucleotides outside the gene matches: 7. Germline assignment: CDR1 SGHNT and CDR2 YYREEE (reference sequence).

The J gene is TRBJ2-3, the V gene TRBV29-1; D might be TRBD2 (5 bases). Per germline, CDR1 SQVTM and CDR2 ANQGSEA. The CDR3 is 12 amino acids. Trimming pared 0 bases from V and 5 bases from J, leaving 6 bases between. CDR3 DNA sequence: TGCAGCGTTGAAGAGAGCGGAGATACGCAGTATTTT. Its protein is CSVEESGDTQYF.

V usage is TRBV6-1 and J usage is TRBJ1-4, with D possibly being TRBD1 (5 bases). V lost 1 base to trimming and J lost 5 bases, with 11 bases between them. CDR1 MNHNS and CDR2 SASEGT come from the germline V gene. This CDR3 spans 15 amino acids. In nucleotides, the CDR3 is TGTGCCAGCAGTGAAGATCCCAGGGCGAATGAAAAACTGTTTTTT. The encoded protein is CASSEDPRANEKLFF.

The sample holds many counts of this clone. V and J are TRBV27 and TRBJ2-7, with D maybe TRBD1 (5 bases). Germline CDR1 and CDR2: MNHEY and SMNVEV (reference sequence). V was cut by 0 bases and J by 2 bases, with 8 bases left in between. The CDR3 extends over 14 amino acids. The CDR3 reads CASSLSQGTYEQYF. Here the CDR3 DNA reads TGTGCCAGCAGTTTATCCCAGGGAACCTACGAGCAGTACTTC.

The V call is TRBV18, the J call TRBJ2-6, with TRBD1 matching 8 bases. The junction had 9 bases not matched to a gene; V was cut back by 4 bases and J by 1 base. There are 18 residues in the CDR3. The germline CDR1 and CDR2 sequences are KGHSH and LQKENI. As DNA, the CDR3 is TGTGCCAGCTCACAAACGACAGGGGTTACTTCTGGGGCCAACGTCCTGACTTTC. This codes for CASSQTTGVTSGANVLTF. Full variable domain (missing parts from reference TRBV18 and TRBJ2-6): NAGVMQNPRHLVRRRGQEARLRCSPMKGHSHVYWYRQLPEEGLKFMVYLQKENIIDESGMPKERFSAEFPKEGPSILRIQQVVRGDSAAYFCASSQTTGVTSGANVLTFGAGSRLTVL.

The chain combines TRBV30 with TRBJ2-4, with 10 positions matching TRBD2. The CDR3 runs to 18 residues. V lost 0 bases and J lost 0; bases outside the gene matches: 8. Germline V lookup: CDR1 GTSNPN, CDR2 SVGIG (reference sequence). The CDR3, as DNA: TGTGCCTGGAGTGTTTGGGCTAGCGGGGGCGTAGCCAAAAACATTCAGTACTTC. Its translation is CAWSVWASGGVAKNIQYF.

This clone has just one count. CDR3 region: CASSLGGSLYNEQFF. The CDR3 coding sequence is TGTGCCAGCAGCCTGGGGGGATCGCTTTACAATGAGCAGTTCTTC. The V call is TRBV7-2, the J call TRBJ2-1; D might be TRBD2 (6 bases). In germline, CDR1 is SGHTA, CDR2 FQGNSA. V was clipped by 5 bases and J by 4 bases, with 15 bases between them. CDR3 length equals 15 residues.

This clone was counted only a few times. The CDR3 DNA sequence: TGTGCCAGCAGCTTAGACGCTCTAGCGGGGGGCGAGTATTTT. It codes for CASSLDALAGGEYF. The chain joins TRBV7-9 to TRBJ2-3; the match to TRBD2 covers 11 bases. After removal of 1 base from V and 13 bases from J, the junction contained 7 bases not matched to a gene. CDR1 SEHNR and CDR2 FQNEAQ come from the germline V gene (reference sequence). The CDR3 is 14 amino acids.

The chain couples TRBV5-1 to TRBJ2-2; tentative D call: TRBD1 (5 bases). Germline loops: CDR1 SGHRS, CDR2 YFSETQ. The V end lost 0 bases, the J end lost 7 bases, and 13 bases lay between the germline ends. This CDR3 has 15 residues. CDR3 nucleotides: TGCGCCAGCAGCTTGGAGGGGTCTTCCTACGGGGAGCTGTTTTTT. Translating gives CASSLEGSSYGELFF.

The chain links TRBV7-8 to TRBJ2-7; the D gene is possibly TRBD1 (6 bases). In germline, CDR1 is SGHVS, CDR2 FQNEAQ. The CDR3 spans 17 residues. The V gene lost 1 base and the J gene lost 2 bases, with 18 bases spanning the gap. The CDR3 nucleotides are TGTGCCAGCAGCTTAGTGGCCCTCGGAGGACAGCCCTACGAGCAGTACTTC. This gives the protein CASSLVALGGQPYEQYF.